This is a list of T cell receptor beta chains from one sample in a study of OX40 agonist ivuxolimab in advanced cancers. Repertoires were generated with immunoSEQ multiplex PCR, while TCRdb's copy carries only in-frame clones and drops some. The sample has about 79,000 clones; roughly 90% are singletons. The sequenced sample was CD4+ or CD8+ T cells sorted from blood, obtained in a trial of the OX40 agonist ivuxolimab. These receptors were collected from an adult with an advanced solid tumor such as melanoma, head and neck, liver or kidney cancer. CDR3s include the opening cysteine and the closing phenylalanine or tryptophan. D genes are given only for firm matches. Clone size is stated in some rows and not others, as once, few, many or a class when expanded.

clone_size	d_call	v_call	j_call	cdr3_nt	cdr3_aa
once	.	TRBV13	TRBJ1-2	TGTGCCAGCAACGCTCGTGAGGAAGATAACTATGGCTACACCTTC	CASNAREEDNYGYTF
.	TRBD1	TRBV27	TRBJ2-2	TGTGCCAGCAGTCCTCGGACAGGGCCGAACACCGGGGAGCTGTTTTTT	CASSPRTGPNTGELFF
.	.	TRBV4-1	TRBJ2-3	TGCGCCAGCAGCCAAGAAGGCCAGGGGTGGACAGATACGCAGTATTTT	CASSQEGQGWTDTQYF
.	.	TRBV7-3	TRBJ2-3	TGTGCCAGCAGCTTAGCGGGGGCAGGGACAGATACGCAGTATTTT	CASSLAGAGTDTQYF
.	.	TRBV15	TRBJ1-2	TGTGCCACCAGCAGAGAAGGCGCTAACTATGGCTACACCTTC	CATSREGANYGYTF
.	TRBD1	TRBV13	TRBJ2-1	TGTGCCAGCAGCCACTCTTCCATCGGGACAGCCTACAATGAGCAGTTCTTC	CASSHSSIGTAYNEQFF
.	TRBD1	TRBV6-5	TRBJ2-7	TGTGCCAGCAGTGAAGGGACAGAACAATACGAGCAGTACTTC	CASSEGTEQYEQYF
.	.	TRBV7-9	TRBJ1-4	TGTGCCAGCAGCTGGTCAACTAATGAAAAACTGTTTTTT	CASSWSTNEKLFF
.	.	TRBV6-6	TRBJ2-7	TGTGCCAGCGGGGGCTACGAGCAGTACTTC	CASGGYEQYF
.	.	TRBV29-1	TRBJ1-1	TGCAGCGTTGAGCAGGGAGGGACTGAAGCTTTCTTT	CSVEQGGTEAFF
.	TRBD1	TRBV4-2	TRBJ2-7	TGTGCCAGCAGCCAAGATAGAGGGGACAGGGGGTACTCCTACGAGCAGTACTTC	CASSQDRGDRGYSYEQYF
.	.	TRBV10-3	TRBJ2-3	TGTGCCATCATTTTAGCGGAAAGCACAGATACGCAGTATTTT	CAIILAESTDTQYF
once	TRBD2	TRBV2	TRBJ2-3	TGTGCCAGCAGGGCTAGCGGGGGGGCAACAGATACGCAGTATTTT	CASRASGGATDTQYF
.	.	TRBV7-3	TRBJ2-3	TGTACCAGCAGCTTAAGAACGGCGGACACAGATACGCAGTATTTT	CTSSLRTADTDTQYF
few	.	TRBV6-5	TRBJ1-2	TGTGCCAGCAGTGAACGAGAACATGACGGCTACACCTTC	CASSEREHDGYTF
.	.	TRBV27	TRBJ2-2	TGTGCCAGCAGTGCCCGAAGCGGAGACAACACCGGGGAGCTGTTTTTT	CASSARSGDNTGELFF
.	.	TRBV9	TRBJ1-1	.	CASSVGVPVNTEAFF
.	.	TRBV7-6	TRBJ1-1	TGTGCCAGCAGTTCGACAGGCGTCGAAGCTTTCTTT	CASSSTGVEAFF
.	.	TRBV5-6	TRBJ1-2	TGTGCCAGCAGCCAGACAGACGGCTATGGCTACACCTTC	CASSQTDGYGYTF
.	.	TRBV7-8	TRBJ2-7	TGTGCCAGCAGCTTAGCATCGGGGAGCGAGCAGTACTTC	CASSLASGSEQYF
.	TRBD1	TRBV7-6	TRBJ2-3	TGTGCCAGCAGCTTAGCAGGGGGCGGTCCCCCAGATACGCAGTATTTT	CASSLAGGGPPDTQYF
.	TRBD1	TRBV5-4	TRBJ2-7	TGTGCCAGCAGCTTGGGCAGACAGGGAAGCTACGAGCAGTACTTC	CASSLGRQGSYEQYF
.	.	TRBV5-1	TRBJ2-2	TGCGCCAGCAGCTTGGCGCGAATCACCGTCACCGGGGAGCTGTTTTTT	CASSLARITVTGELFF
.	.	TRBV19	TRBJ2-7	TGTGCCAGTAGTATATTTGGGGGGCAATACGAGCAGTACTTC	CASSIFGGQYEQYF
once	.	TRBV27	TRBJ2-4	TGTGCCAGCACCCCTATCCCCCCCGGGGCAAACATTCAGTACTTC	CASTPIPPGANIQYF
.	TRBD1	TRBV4-2	TRBJ1-2	TGTGCCAGCAGCCAAGCGACAGGGGGCGACTATGGCTACACCTTC	CASSQATGGDYGYTF
few	.	TRBV30	TRBJ1-1	TGTGCCTGGAGTGTTCTGCCTTACACTGAAGCTTTCTTT	CAWSVLPYTEAFF
once	.	TRBV10-3	TRBJ2-7	TGTGCCATCAGTGAGTCTTGGGCAGGGGCCACCTACGAGCAGTACTTC	CAISESWAGATYEQYF
once	TRBD1	TRBV15	TRBJ2-1	TGTGCCACCAGCAGCCCGGGACAGGGGGTCTATGAGCAGTTCTTC	CATSSPGQGVYEQFF
.	TRBD1	TRBV9	TRBJ1-2	TGTGCCAGCAGCTTATTACCAAGGACAGGGGAAGATGGCTACACCTTC	CASSLLPRTGEDGYTF
.	.	TRBV7-9	TRBJ2-4	TGTGCCAGCAGCCCCCCCAGTGAGATACTAGCCAAAAACATTCAGTACTTC	CASSPPSEILAKNIQYF
.	TRBD2	TRBV10-3	TRBJ2-7	TGTGCCATCAGTGAGTCGGTAGCGGGGGCGAGCTCCTACGAGCAGTACTTC	CAISESVAGASSYEQYF
.	.	TRBV25-1	TRBJ1-6	TGTGCCAGCAGTGAAGGGTGGGGCTCACCCCTCCACTTT	CASSEGWGSPLHF
.	TRBD2	TRBV2	TRBJ2-1	TGTGCCAGCAGTCCCGGACTAGCGGGGGGTTATGAGCAGTTCTTC	CASSPGLAGGYEQFF
.	.	TRBV5-1	TRBJ1-2	TGCGCCAGCATCGAGGCAGACTACACCTTC	CASIEADYTF
.	.	TRBV5-8	TRBJ2-3	TGTGCCAGCACCAGCGAGCGGGCCCTGTGGATTACGCAGTATTTT	CASTSERALWITQYF
.	.	TRBV4-3	TRBJ2-7	TGCGCCAGCAGCCTTACGTCCGCCGGGAACTACGAGCAGTACTTC	CASSLTSAGNYEQYF
.	.	TRBV5-1	TRBJ2-2	TGCGCCAGCAGCTTGGTATTCCGGGGCCGGCTTTCGAACACCGGGGAGCTGTTTTTT	CASSLVFRGRLSNTGELFF
.	.	TRBV4-1	TRBJ2-5	TGCGCCAGCAGCCAACACCGCGGGACGGAGGAGACCCAGTACTTC	CASSQHRGTEETQYF
.	.	TRBV10-1	TRBJ2-4	TGCGCCAGCAGTGACGGCATAGAAAACATTCAGTACTTC	CASSDGIENIQYF
.	TRBD1	TRBV7-9	TRBJ1-1	TGTGCCAGCAGCTCCTTACAGGGGGCTAATGAAGCTTTCTTT	CASSSLQGANEAFF
.	.	TRBV10-3	TRBJ2-7	TGTGCCATCAGCCTCGAGGCTAGCCCCGTCCACGAGCAGTACTTC	CAISLEASPVHEQYF
.	.	TRBV13	TRBJ2-2	TGTGCCAGCAGCCCTGGGGGTAGGGTCGCCGGGGAGCTGTTTTTT	CASSPGGRVAGELFF
.	TRBD2	TRBV6-6	TRBJ2-1	TGTGCCAGCAGTTTGGGGGGGGAGCAGTTCTTC	CASSLGGEQFF
.	.	TRBV30	TRBJ2-1	TGTGCCTGGAGTGTTACCGGGATGCAGTTCTTC	CAWSVTGMQFF
few	.	TRBV7-9	TRBJ1-1	TGTGCCAGCAGCTTACTCGACCTGAACACTGAAGCTTTCTTT	CASSLLDLNTEAFF
once	TRBD1	TRBV30	TRBJ1-2	TGTGCCTGGACAGGGGGCTTTGGAGATGGCTACACCTTC	CAWTGGFGDGYTF
few	TRBD2	TRBV5-4	TRBJ2-1	TGTGCCAGCAGCTCGGGGGGAGTAGGAGAGCAGTTCTTC	CASSSGGVGEQFF
.	TRBD1	TRBV6-4	TRBJ1-2	TGTGCCAGCACCTCAGACCCGACAGGGGCCCGTGGCTACACCTTC	CASTSDPTGARGYTF
.	TRBD1	TRBV9	TRBJ2-3	TGTGCCAGCAGCGGGCGACAGGGACGGGTAGATACGCAGTATTTT	CASSGRQGRVDTQYF
.	.	TRBV6-4	TRBJ1-2	TGTGCCAGCAGTGACTCAGGAGATCCTGACAACTATGGCTACACCTTC	CASSDSGDPDNYGYTF
.	.	TRBV25-1	TRBJ2-7	TGTGCCAGCAGTGGGTATATCGAGCAGTACTTC	CASSGYIEQYF
.	TRBD2	TRBV9	TRBJ2-3	TGTGCCAGCAGCGTAGATTTGCGGGGGGCCAGGGCAGATACGCAGTATTTT	CASSVDLRGARADTQYF